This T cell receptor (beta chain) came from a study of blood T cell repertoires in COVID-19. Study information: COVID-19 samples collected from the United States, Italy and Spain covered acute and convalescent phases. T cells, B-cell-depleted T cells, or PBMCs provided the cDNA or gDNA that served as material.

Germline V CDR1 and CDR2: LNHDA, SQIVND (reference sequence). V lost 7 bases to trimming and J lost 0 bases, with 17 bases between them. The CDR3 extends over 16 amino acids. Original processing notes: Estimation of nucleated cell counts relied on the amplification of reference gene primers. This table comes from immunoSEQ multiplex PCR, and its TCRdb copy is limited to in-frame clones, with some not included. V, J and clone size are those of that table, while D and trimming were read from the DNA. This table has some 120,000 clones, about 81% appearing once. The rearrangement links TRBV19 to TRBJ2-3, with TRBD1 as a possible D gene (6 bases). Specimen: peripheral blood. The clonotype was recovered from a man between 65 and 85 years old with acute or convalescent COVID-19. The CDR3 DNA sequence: TGTGCCAGTAAGGAGTGGACAGAGACTAGCACAGATACGCAGTATTTT. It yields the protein CASKEWTETSTDTQYF.